Listed here is a single T cell receptor beta chain. Many counts were recorded for this clonotype. The target of this receptor is not known. The record has no base qualities; no much larger clone is one base away. These data belong to a study of T cells in Graves' hyperthyroidism and ophthalmopathy (dated by TCRdb to 2018 to 2020). For the study in its entirety: Peripheral blood samples were taken at initial diagnosis, before any treatment was given. To identify distinguishing TCR V-J signatures, a discovery cohort of around 98 patients was used, comprising 43 with Graves' ophthalmopathy and 55 to 65 with stable Graves' hyperthyroidism. Prospective prediction of ophthalmopathy was tested in an independent validation cohort of approximately 19 hyperthyroidism patients and approximately 17 patients who later progressed to ophthalmopathy. The 85 to 100 discovery patients were randomly split 7:3 into training and test sets. In addition, the study compared T-cell repertoires in thyroid tissue and in blood from roughly 6 Graves' hyperthyroidism patients. Following sampling, methimazole starting at 30 mg daily was given to hyperthyroidism patients, and high-dose intravenous methylprednisolone was given to ophthalmopathy patients. The paper reports TCR Vbeta CDR3 sequencing of approximately 140 peripheral blood samples: 40 or so ophthalmopathy, 75 to 80 hyperthyroidism and around 17 progressor patients. Overall study outcomes, separate from this receptor: Most expanded thyroid clonotypes (frequency above 0.001) were also found in blood, which suggests that blood repertoires may mirror thyroid immune responses. In validation, the model predicted progression to ophthalmopathy with about 71% sensitivity and around 72% specificity, a median of about 6.7 months before onset. A 13 V-J signature model separated ophthalmopathy from stable hyperthyroidism, with roughly 88% sensitivity and 81% to 82% specificity in cross-validation and 80%/75% in testing. Sample size was not statistically predetermined, and blinding of investigators to group allocation was not performed.

The V end gives up 6 bases and the J end 2 bases, leaving 3 bases in the junction not matched to a gene. The CDR1 and CDR2 encoded by the germline V gene (reference sequence) are DFQATT and SNEGSKA. Including cysteine and phenylalanine, the CDR3 has 14 amino acids. The sequence is cut down to CDR3 DNA, 42 bases in frame from base 1. TCR beta CDR3 regions were amplified from RNA transcripts. For the first round of RT-PCR on the TCR CDR3, the HTBI primer set was used together with the Qiagen OneStep RT-PCR kit. Libraries were constructed in a second round of multiplex PCR, after which size selection and purification were performed. The libraries were sequenced on an Illumina HiSeq2000 using paired-end 100 bp reads. The study's processing was this. Raw data were processed with SOAPnuke, discarding reads with adapters, uncalled bases, mean Phred below 15, or no exact constant-primer or identifier match. High-quality paired reads were merged using COPE v1.2.5, and each unique nucleotide sequence was defined as a clonotype. MiTCR v1.1 was used to align clonotypes to the IMGT TRBV, TRBD and TRBJ reference segments. Analysis was restricted to V-J combinations with a frequency above 0.0001, which covered about 99% of repertoires. A TCS score was defined as the ratio between F50 (clonal expansion) and ExV (chaos), using BLOSUM62-based TCRdist between CDR3 peptides within each V-J. Welch's t-statistics and random forest reduced around 550 V-J features to roughly 13, which were used in a naive Bayes classifier (R e1071). In-frame beta chains were kept once TCRdb had trimmed the public reads at Q25 with fastp and called clones with MiXCR. Rows merge per CDR3 protein into single entries with the most common DNA and genes. TCRdb's processing, not the authors' own work, is the source of the V and J calls. The sample table lists a few hundred thousand distinct CDR3 sequences, 13% of them with a count of one. Around 20% of the sample is taken by the ten largest.

Hyperthyroidism patients were aged 18 to 65 years and newly diagnosed, with disease duration of less than 2 months. Patients with uncontrolled infections, other autoimmune diseases, pregnancy or lactation were excluded. Diagnoses were based on clinical symptoms, serum thyroxine and TRAb, thyroid ultrasound and orbital computed tomography. Blood from progressor patients was collected at the time of first diagnosis with hyperthyroidism, before any ophthalmopathy symptoms had appeared. PBMCs were separated from approximately 10 ml of fresh peripheral blood using Ficoll-Paque density gradient centrifugation. Patients classed as progressors first received a Graves' hyperthyroidism diagnosis and then went on to develop ophthalmopathy during follow-up. Total RNA was extracted with Trizol reagent, and quality was checked on an Agilent 2100 Bioanalyzer.

The specimen sequenced was blood. The rearrangement joined TRBV20-1 to TRBJ1-4; 10 central bases correspond to TRBD1. The sequence was collected from a man aged 30 to 39 with Graves' hyperthyroidism that later progressed to Graves' ophthalmopathy. The CDR3 protein sequence reads: CSARTGGTNEKLFF. The sequenced DNA: TGCAGTGCGAGGACAGGGGGGACTAATGAAAAACTGTTTTTT.